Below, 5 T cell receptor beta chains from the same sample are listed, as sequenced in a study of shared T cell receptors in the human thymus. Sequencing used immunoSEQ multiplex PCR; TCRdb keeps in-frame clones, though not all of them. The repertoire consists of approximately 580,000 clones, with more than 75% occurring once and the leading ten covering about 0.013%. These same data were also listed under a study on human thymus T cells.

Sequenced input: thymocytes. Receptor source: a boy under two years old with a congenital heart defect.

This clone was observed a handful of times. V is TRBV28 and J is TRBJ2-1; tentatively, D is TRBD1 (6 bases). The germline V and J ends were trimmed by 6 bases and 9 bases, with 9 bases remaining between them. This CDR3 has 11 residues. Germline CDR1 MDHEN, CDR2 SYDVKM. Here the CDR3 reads CASSPRGEQFF. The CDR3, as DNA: TGTGCCAGCAGCCCCAGGGGTGAGCAGTTCTTC.

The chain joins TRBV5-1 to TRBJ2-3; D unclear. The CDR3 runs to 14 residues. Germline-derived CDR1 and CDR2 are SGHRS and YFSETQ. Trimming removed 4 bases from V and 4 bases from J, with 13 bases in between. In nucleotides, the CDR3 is TGCGCCAGCAGCCTGCGGCTTCTCGCAGATACGCAGTATTTT. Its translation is CASSLRLLADTQYF.

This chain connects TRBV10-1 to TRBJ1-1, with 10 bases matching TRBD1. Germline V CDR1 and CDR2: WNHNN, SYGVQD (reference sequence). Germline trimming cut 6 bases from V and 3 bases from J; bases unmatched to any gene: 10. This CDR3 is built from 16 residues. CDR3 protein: CASSRGQGNRDTEAFF. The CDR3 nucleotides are TGCGCCAGCAGCCGGGGACAGGGGAATAGGGACACTGAAGCTTTCTTT.

For the CDR3, the DNA is TGTGCCAGCAGTGAATCCCCTACACAGGTCATGAACACTGAAGCTTTCTTT. Amino acid sequence: CASSESPTQVMNTEAFF. This chain links TRBV25-1 with TRBJ1-1, with D possibly being TRBD1 (5 bases). CDR1 is MGHDK and CDR2 is SYGVNS in the germline V gene. This CDR3 is built from 17 residues. Trimming took 1 base from V and 0 from J, leaving 15 bases between them.

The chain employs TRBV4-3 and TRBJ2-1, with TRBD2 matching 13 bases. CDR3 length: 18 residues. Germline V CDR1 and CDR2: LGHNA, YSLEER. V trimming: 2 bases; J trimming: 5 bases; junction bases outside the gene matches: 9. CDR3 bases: TGCGCCAGCAGCCAATACCGGACTAGCGGGAGAGTGGACAATGAGCAGTTCTTC. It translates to CASSQYRTSGRVDNEQFF.